The 5 T cell receptor beta chains presented below share a single source sample, sequenced in a study of T cells in Graves' hyperthyroidism and ophthalmopathy. TCR beta CDR3 regions were amplified from RNA transcripts. TCR CDR3 underwent first-round RT-PCR with the HTBI primer set. TCRdb reanalysed the multiplex PCR reads using MiXCR and keeps one entry per CDR3 protein. The table has almost 600,000 distinct CDR3 sequences, 14% seen once. The material sequenced was blood. These receptors all come from a woman in her twenties or thirties with Graves' hyperthyroidism that later progressed to Graves' ophthalmopathy.

This clonotype has a count of ten or more. CDR3 loop: CASGPGTSVDTGELFF. The CDR3 DNA reads as TGTGCTAGTGGCCCCGGGACTAGCGTGGACACCGGGGAGCTGTTTTTT. The chain recombines TRBV12-5 with TRBJ2-2; 10 nucleotides match TRBD2. The germline gives CDR1 LGHNT, CDR2 FRNRAP. The ends lost 6 bases at V and 3 bases at J; junction bases unmatched: 7. CDR3 length: 16 amino acids. The whole variable domain, remainder taken from reference TRBV12-5 and TRBJ2-2, is DARVTQTPRHKVTEMGQEVTMRCQPILGHNTVFWYRQTMMQGLELLAYFRNRAPLDDSGMPKDRFSAEMPDATLATLKIQPSEPRDSAVYFCASGPGTSVDTGELFFGEGSRLTVL.

This clonotype was detected many times. V is TRBV6-2 or TRBV6-3 and J is TRBJ1-5, with 8 bases lining up with TRBD1. The ends lost 2 bases at V and 1 base at J; junction bases unmatched: 4. There are 16 residues in the CDR3. Per germline, CDR1 MNHEY and CDR2 SVGEGT. The CDR3 protein is CASSYGDRGSNQPQHF. The CDR3 DNA is TGTGCCAGCAGTTACGGAGACAGGGGAAGCAATCAGCCCCAGCATTTT.

J is TRBJ1-4 and V is TRBV6-5; 11 bases map to TRBD1. V trimming: 0 bases; J trimming: 7 bases; junction bases outside the gene matches: 1. Germline-derived CDR1 and CDR2 are MNHEY and SVGAGI. The CDR3 sequence is 15 residues long. Written as DNA, the CDR3 is TGTGCCAGCAGTTACTCGGGGACAGGGGGTGAAAAACTGTTTTTT. It specifies CASSYSGTGGEKLFF.

In its sample, this clonotype was seen a few times. The chain joins TRBV27 to TRBJ2-7; maybe TRBD2 (5 bases). Trimming took off 5 bases at V and 4 bases at J, with 12 bases between the two ends. Germline CDR1 and CDR2: MNHEY and SMNVEV (reference sequence). The CDR3 runs to 13 residues. CDR3 amino acids: CASSRDWGYEQYF. CDR3 in DNA: TGTGCCAGCAGTCGGGATTGGGGTTACGAGCAGTACTTC.

On this clonotype: Since a much larger clone is just one base distant, this may be a read error. The chain uses TRBV6-5 and TRBJ1-6; D ambiguous. From germline, CDR1 is MNHEY and CDR2 SVGAGI. The CDR3 has 17 residues. The CDR3 DNA sequence: TGTTCCAGCAGTTACCCCCTGACACGGGCCGAGGATTCACCCCTCCACTTT. Amino acid sequence: CSSSYPLTRAEDSPLHF.